The T cell receptor (beta chain) under discussion was sequenced for a study of cytomegalovirus exposure and HLA in healthy donors. Study results and limitations: An analysis that was carried out later associated approximately 15,000 TCR beta sequences with HLA alleles at 0.05 false discovery rate.

Notes on this clone: What it recognizes is unknown.

The PCR used 60 Vbeta and 13 Jbeta primers. The method was immunoSEQ multiplex PCR; TCRdb's version includes in-frame clones alone and lacks a portion of them. The sample includes 120,000 or so clones, around 76% of them seen just once. This CDR3 has 13 residues. Germline CDR1 reads LNHDA; CDR2 reads SQIVND (reference sequence). V lost 1 base and J 3 bases, leaving 5 bases between the germline ends. Source material: PBMCs. The chain combines TRBV19 with TRBJ2-3; D ambiguous. This clonotype was obtained from a middle-aged man in good health and CMV-seropositive. In DNA, the CDR3 is TGTGCCAGTAGTATAGTGCGGACAGATACGCAGTATTTT. Translation gives CASSIVRTDTQYF.